This TCR beta chain was sequenced for a study of control samples from healthy donors and cancer patients. Clones were read by immunoSEQ multiplex PCR, and TCRdb kept only the in-frame ones, dropping some. This sample yields 100,000 to 150,000 clones, of which roughly 90% are seen a single time; about 1.9% belongs to the top ten. The J segment lost 6 bases and the V segment lost 6 bases, leaving 5 bases of the junction unmatched. CDR1 and CDR2 from the germline V gene are MNHEY and SVGAGI. The CDR3 extends over 13 amino acids. The receptor comes from a woman aged 50 to 60 in good health. Source material: blood. The chain links TRBV6-5 to TRBJ1-5; 7 nucleotides match TRBD1. The CDR3 protein is CASRAGGFQPQHF. The CDR3 nucleotides read TGTGCCAGCAGGGCAGGGGGATTTCAGCCCCAGCATTTT.